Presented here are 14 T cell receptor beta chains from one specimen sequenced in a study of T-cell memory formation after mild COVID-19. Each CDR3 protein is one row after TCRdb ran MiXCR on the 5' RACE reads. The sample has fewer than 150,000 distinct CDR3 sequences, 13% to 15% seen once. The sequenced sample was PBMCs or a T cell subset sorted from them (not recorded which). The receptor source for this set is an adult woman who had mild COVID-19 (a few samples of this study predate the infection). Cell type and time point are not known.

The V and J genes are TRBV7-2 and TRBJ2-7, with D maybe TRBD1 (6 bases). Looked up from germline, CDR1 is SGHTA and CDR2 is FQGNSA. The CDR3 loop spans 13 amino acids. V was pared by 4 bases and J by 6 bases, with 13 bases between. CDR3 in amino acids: CASSSTDRPEQYF. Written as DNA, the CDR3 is TGTGCCAGCAGCTCGACTGACAGGCCCGAGCAGTACTTC.

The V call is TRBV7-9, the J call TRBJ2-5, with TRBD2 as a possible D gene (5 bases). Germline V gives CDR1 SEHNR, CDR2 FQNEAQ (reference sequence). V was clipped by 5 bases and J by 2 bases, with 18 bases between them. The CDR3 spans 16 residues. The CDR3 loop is CASSQPQRTRQETQYF. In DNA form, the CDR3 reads TGTGCCAGCAGCCAACCGCAGCGGACCCGACAAGAGACCCAGTACTTC.

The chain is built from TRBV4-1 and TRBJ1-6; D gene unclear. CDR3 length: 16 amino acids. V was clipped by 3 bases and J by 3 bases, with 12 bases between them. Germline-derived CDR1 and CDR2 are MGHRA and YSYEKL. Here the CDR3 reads CASSQASFLYNSPLHF. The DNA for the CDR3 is TGCGCCAGCAGCCAGGCCAGCTTCCTCTATAATTCACCCCTCCACTTT.

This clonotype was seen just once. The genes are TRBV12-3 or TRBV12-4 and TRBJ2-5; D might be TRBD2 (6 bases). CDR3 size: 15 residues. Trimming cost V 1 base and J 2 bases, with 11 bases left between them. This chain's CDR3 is CASSLGTTGQETQYF. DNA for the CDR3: TGTGCCAGCAGTTTAGGGACTACAGGACAAGAGACCCAGTACTTC.

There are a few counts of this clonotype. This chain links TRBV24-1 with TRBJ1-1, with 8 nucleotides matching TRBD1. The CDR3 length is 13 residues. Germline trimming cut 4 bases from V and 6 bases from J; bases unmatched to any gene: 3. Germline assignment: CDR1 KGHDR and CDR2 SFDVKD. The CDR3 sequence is CATSDLTGAEAFF. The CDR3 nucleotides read TGTGCCACCAGTGACCTGACAGGGGCTGAAGCTTTCTTT.

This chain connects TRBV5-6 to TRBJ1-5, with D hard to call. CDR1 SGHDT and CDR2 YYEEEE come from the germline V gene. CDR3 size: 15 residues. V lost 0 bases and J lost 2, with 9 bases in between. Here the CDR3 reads CASSLAGMGNQPQHF. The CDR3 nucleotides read TGTGCCAGCAGCTTGGCAGGAATGGGCAATCAGCCCCAGCATTTT.

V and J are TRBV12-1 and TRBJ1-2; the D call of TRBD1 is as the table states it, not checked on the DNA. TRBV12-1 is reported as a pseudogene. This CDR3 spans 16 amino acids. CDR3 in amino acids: CASSRTGTGGDDGYTF. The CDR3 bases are TGTGCCAGCAGCAGAACCGGGACAGGGGGCGATGATGGCTACACCTTC.

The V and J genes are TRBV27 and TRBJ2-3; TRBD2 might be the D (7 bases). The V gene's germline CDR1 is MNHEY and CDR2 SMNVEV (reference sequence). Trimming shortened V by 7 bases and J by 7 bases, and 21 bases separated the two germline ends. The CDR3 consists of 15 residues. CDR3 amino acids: CASKVVGGPGNTQYF. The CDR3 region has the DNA TGTGCCAGCAAGGTGGTCGGGGGGCCGGGAAATACGCAGTATTTT.

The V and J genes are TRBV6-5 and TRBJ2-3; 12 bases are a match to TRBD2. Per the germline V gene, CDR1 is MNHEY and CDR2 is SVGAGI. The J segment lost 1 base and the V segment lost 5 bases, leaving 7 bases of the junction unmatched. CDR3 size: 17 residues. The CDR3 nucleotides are TGTGCCAGCAGTCCTCTAGCGGGGGGGGAAGGCACAGATACGCAGTATTTT. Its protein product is CASSPLAGGEGTDTQYF.

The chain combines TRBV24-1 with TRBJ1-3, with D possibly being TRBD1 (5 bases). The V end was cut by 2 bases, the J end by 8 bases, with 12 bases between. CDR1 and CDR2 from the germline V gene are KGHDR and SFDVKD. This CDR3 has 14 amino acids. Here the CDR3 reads CATSDSRSGDTIYF. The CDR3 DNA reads TGTGCCACCAGTGATTCTCGGTCGGGGGACACCATATATTTT.

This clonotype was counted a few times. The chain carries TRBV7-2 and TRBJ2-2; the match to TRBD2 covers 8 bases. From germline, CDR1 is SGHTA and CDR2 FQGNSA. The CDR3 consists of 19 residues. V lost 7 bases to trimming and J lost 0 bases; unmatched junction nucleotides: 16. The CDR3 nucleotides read TGTGCCAGCAACGGGCCGCAGCGGGAGTACCTTACGAACACCGGGGAGCTGTTTTTT. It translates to CASNGPQREYLTNTGELFF. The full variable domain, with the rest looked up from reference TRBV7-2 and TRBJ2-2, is GAGVSQSPSNKVTEKGKDVELRCDPISGHTALYWYRQSLGQGLEFLIYFQGNSAPDKSGLPSDRFSAERTGGSVSTLTIQRTQQEDSAVYLCASNGPQREYLTNTGELFFGEGSRLTVL.

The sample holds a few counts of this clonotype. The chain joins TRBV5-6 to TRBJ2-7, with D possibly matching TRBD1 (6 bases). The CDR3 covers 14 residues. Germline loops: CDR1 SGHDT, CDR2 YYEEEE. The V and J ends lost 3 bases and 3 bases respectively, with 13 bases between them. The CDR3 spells CASSSTGTIYEQYF. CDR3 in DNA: TGTGCCAGCAGCTCCACCGGGACAATCTACGAGCAGTACTTC.

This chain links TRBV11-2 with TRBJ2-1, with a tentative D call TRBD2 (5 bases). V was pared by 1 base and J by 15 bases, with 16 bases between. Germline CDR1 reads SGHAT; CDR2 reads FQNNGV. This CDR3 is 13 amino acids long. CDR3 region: CASSLVIFTGSFF. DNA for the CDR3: TGTGCCAGCAGCTTAGTGATCTTCACGGGATCGTTCTTC.

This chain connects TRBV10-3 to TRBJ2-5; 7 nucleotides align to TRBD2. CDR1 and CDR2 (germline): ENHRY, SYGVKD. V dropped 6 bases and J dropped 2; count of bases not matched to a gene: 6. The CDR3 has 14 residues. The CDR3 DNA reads TGTGCCATCAGGGGCCGGGAGGCGCAAGAGACCCAGTACTTC. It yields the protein CAIRGREAQETQYF.